This T cell receptor beta chain was found in a study of T cell responses to AZD1222 COVID-19 vaccine. Whole-study findings and limits: Researchers report vaccine-associated CD4 TCRs spanning spike, with dominance at 160-218 and 743-854. Donors skewed white British and female; clonal diversity was possibly underestimated.

Using immunoSEQ multiplex PCR, the repertoire was profiled, and TCRdb retains in-frame clones only, with some absent. This table has 100,000 to 150,000 clones, approximately 86% appearing once. This CDR3 has 15 amino acids. V lost 0 bases and J 4 bases, leaving 10 bases between the germline ends. Germline V gene lookup returns CDR1 LGHNA and CDR2 YSLEER. Worth noting for this clone: The target antigen is unknown. Additional DNA sequences in this sample encode the identical CDR3.

The TCR sequence derives from an adult who received the AZD1222 COVID-19 vaccine. Sample: peripheral blood, taken 28 days after the second AZD1222 dose. This chain links TRBV4-3 with TRBJ2-1, with D perhaps TRBD1 (6 bases). CDR3 nucleotides: TGCGCCAGCAGCCAAGATCAGGGGTTATACAATGAGCAGTTCTTC. Translated, it gives CASSQDQGLYNEQFF.